The 23 T cell receptor beta chains presented below share a single source sample, sequenced in a study of cytomegalovirus exposure and HLA in healthy donors (dated by TCRdb to 2017 to 2019). The library was generated by the immunoSEQ multiplex PCR assay. For the multiplex PCR, a mixture combining 60 forward primers for TCR Vbeta segments and 13 reverse primers for TCR Jbeta segments was used. TCRdb took this table from immuneACCESS and kept in-frame rearrangements with V and J called. Such tables lack part of the clones; where checked against another copy, unresolved V genes explain under half of the gap, and the rest is unexplained. The sample table lists some 180,000 clones, over 75% of them with a count of one. About 2.3% of the sample goes to the ten largest clones. The sequenced sample consisted of PBMCs. Every receptor here comes from a male donor in good health and CMV-seronegative.

The V gene is TRBV5-5, the J gene TRBJ1-1; the D gene is possibly TRBD1 (5 bases). CDR1 and CDR2 (germline): SGHKS, YYEKEE (reference sequence). V was trimmed by 0 bases and J by 8 bases, leaving 11 bases between them. The length of the CDR3 is 13 residues. CDR3 in amino acids: CASSLVDTGEAFF. The CDR3 DNA reads TGTGCCAGCAGCTTGGTGGACACCGGGGAAGCTTTCTTT.

The chain joins TRBV6-1 to TRBJ1-6; no reliable D call. Trimming stripped 3 bases from V and 10 bases from J, with 7 bases between. Germline loops: CDR1 MNHNS, CDR2 SASEGT. The CDR3 is 12 amino acids. DNA of the CDR3: TGTGCCAGCAGTGAGCGGAACTCACCCCTCCACTTT. It encodes CASSERNSPLHF.

This clone was counted a single time. This sequence joins TRBV7-9 and TRBJ1-4; TRBD1 matches 8 bases. The CDR3 is 15 amino acids. The germline V gene has CDR1 SEHNR and CDR2 FQNEAQ (reference sequence). V gave up 5 bases and J gave up 5 bases; unmatched junction bases: 7. CDR3 in amino acids: CASSPRDRKNEKLFF. The CDR3 nucleotides are TGTGCCAGCAGCCCCCGGGACAGGAAAAATGAAAAACTGTTTTTT.

This rearrangement joins TRBV6-5 to TRBJ1-2; D is perhaps TRBD1 (6 bases). The CDR3 contains 15 residues. V was clipped by 5 bases and J by 7 bases, with 20 bases between them. CDR1 and CDR2 from the germline V gene are MNHEY and SVGAGI. The CDR3 region is CASSPQGPTSPGYTF. The CDR3, as DNA: TGTGCCAGCAGTCCACAGGGACCTACGTCTCCTGGCTACACCTTC.

This clone was seen more than once but under ten times. The V and J genes are TRBV6-6 and TRBJ1-2, with 8 bases fitting TRBD1. J gave up 8 bases and V 2 bases, and 4 bases lay outside the gene matches. Germline lookup yields CDR1 MNHNY and CDR2 SVGAGI (reference sequence). CDR3 length: 13 residues. The CDR3 loop is CASSYRQGRGYTF. CDR3 bases: TGTGCCAGCAGTTACCGACAGGGGAGAGGCTACACCTTC.

The genes are TRBV29-1 and TRBJ1-1, with unresolved D. CDR1 is SQVTM, CDR2 ANQGSEA, per germline. V lost 7 bases and J lost 2, with 8 bases in between. This CDR3 region has 11 residues. CDR3 protein: CSAPGNTEAFF. CDR3 in DNA: TGCAGCGCCCCGGGAAACACTGAAGCTTTCTTT.

The chain couples TRBV23-1 to TRBJ1-5, with D possibly TRBD1 on 5 matching bases. TRBV23-1 is classed as an ORF, of uncertain function. The V and J ends lost 1 base and 7 bases respectively, with 17 bases between them. The CDR3 runs to 16 residues. The CDR3 region has the DNA TGCGCCAGCAGTCAATTATCCAGGGTCGAAGGGCAGCCCCAGCATTTT. It specifies CASSQLSRVEGQPQHF.

The gene calls are TRBV7-8 and TRBJ1-5, with D uncertain. Deletions cut 4 bases from V and 0 bases from J, with 10 bases between. Germline assignment: CDR1 SGHVS and CDR2 FQNEAQ. This CDR3 comprises 15 residues. CDR3 DNA: TGTGCCAGCAGCTCCAGGAGGGTTAGCAATCAGCCCCAGCATTTT. As protein: CASSSRRVSNQPQHF.

V usage is TRBV7-8 and J usage is TRBJ1-1; no clear D. The CDR3 spans 11 residues. Germline values: CDR1 SGHVS, CDR2 FQNEAQ. Deletions cut 4 bases from V and 11 bases from J, with 11 bases between. CDR3 sequence (DNA): TGTGCCAGCAGCTCCCACAATTCCGCTTTCTTT. Translation gives CASSSHNSAFF.

The chain carries TRBV15 and TRBJ2-5; TRBD1 aligns across 8 bases. Germline CDR1 reads LNHNV; CDR2 reads YYDKDF (reference sequence). The CDR3 loop spans 14 amino acids. V was clipped by 6 bases and J by 5 bases; unmatched bases: 8. For the CDR3, the DNA is TGTGCCACCAGTGTACAGGGGGTAGGGGAGACCCAGTACTTC. Its protein product is CATSVQGVGETQYF.

This clone was recorded a few times. V is TRBV2 and J is TRBJ1-1; D is perhaps TRBD1 (5 bases). This CDR3 has 14 amino acids. Germline CDR1 reads SNHLY; CDR2 reads FYNNEI. With 6 bases removed from V and 1 base from J, the gap between germline ends came to 12 bases. The CDR3 region is CASRAGPGNTEAFF. In DNA, the CDR3 is TGTGCCAGCAGAGCGGGACCGGGGAACACTGAAGCTTTCTTT.

The V gene is TRBV5-1, the J gene TRBJ2-7, with 8 bases aligning to TRBD1. This CDR3 contains 15 residues. The V gene end was trimmed by 0 bases and the J gene end by 6 bases; junction bases not matched to a gene: 8. CDR1 SGHRS and CDR2 YFSETQ come from the germline V gene. In DNA, the CDR3 is TGCGCCAGCAGCTTGGAAGGACAGGGAATCACCGAGCAGTACTTC. This translates into CASSLEGQGITEQYF.

The rearrangement links TRBV18 to TRBJ1-5; D is uncertain. Trimming cost V 3 bases and J 4 bases, with 10 bases left between them. CDR3 length equals 14 residues. The germline V gene has CDR1 KGHSH and CDR2 LQKENI. CDR3 coding DNA: TGTGCCAGCTCACCCGGTCCTGTGAATCAGCCCCAGCATTTT. It yields the protein CASSPGPVNQPQHF. The whole variable domain, remainder taken from reference TRBV18 and TRBJ1-5, is NAGVMQNPRHLVRRRGQEARLRCSPMKGHSHVYWYRQLPEEGLKFMVYLQKENIIDESGMPKERFSAEFPKEGPSILRIQQVVRGDSAAYFCASSPGPVNQPQHFGDGTRLSIL.

The genes are TRBV5-1 and TRBJ1-1; D uncertain. The CDR3 extends over 15 amino acids. V lost 2 bases to trimming and J lost 1 base, with 12 bases between them. CDR1 SGHRS and CDR2 YFSETQ come from the germline V gene. In DNA, the CDR3 is TGCGCCAGCAGCTTTACAGCTCCCGGGAACACTGAAGCTTTCTTT. It yields the protein CASSFTAPGNTEAFF.

The chain is built from TRBV11-2 and TRBJ2-3, with 16 bases aligning to TRBD2. V shed 3 bases and J 0 bases; nucleotides not matched to a gene: 0. Germline assignment: CDR1 SGHAT and CDR2 FQNNGV. This CDR3 is built from 17 residues. CDR3 residues: CASSLGLAGGSTDTQYF. The CDR3 nucleotides are TGTGCCAGCAGCTTGGGACTAGCGGGGGGGAGCACAGATACGCAGTATTTT.

The chain recombines TRBV4-3 with TRBJ2-4, with D possibly matching TRBD1 (6 bases). The V end lost 1 base, the J end lost 6 bases, and 10 bases lay between the germline ends. Germline CDR1 LGHNA, CDR2 YSLEER. The CDR3 is 14 amino acids. The CDR3 nucleotides are TGCGCCAGCAGCCAAGGTCCAGGGGTAAACATTCAGTACTTC. Encoded protein: CASSQGPGVNIQYF.

This clone has a handful of counts. This chain uses TRBV5-6 with TRBJ1-4, with D possibly TRBD1 on 6 matching bases. From germline, CDR1 is SGHDT and CDR2 YYEEEE. Between the trimmed V and J ends, which lost 1 base and 2 bases, there was a span of 12 bases. CDR3 length: 16 residues. The CDR3 DNA sequence: TGTGCCAGCAGCTTGAGTCCAGGGGCGACTAATGAAAAACTGTTTTTT. Translation gives CASSLSPGATNEKLFF. The variable domain in full, with the rest retrieved from reference TRBV5-6 and TRBJ1-4, is DAGVTQSPTHLIKTRGQQVTLRCSPKSGHDTVSWYQQALGQGPQFIFQYYEEEERQRGNFPDRFSGHQFPNYSSELNVNALLLGDSALYLCASSLSPGATNEKLFFGSGTQLSVL.

V usage is TRBV19 and J usage is TRBJ2-5, with 7 bases lining up with TRBD2. CDR3 length: 13 residues. The germline CDR1 and CDR2 sequences are LNHDA and SQIVND (reference sequence). With 6 bases clipped from V and 5 bases from J, the junction kept 6 bases outside the gene matches. DNA for the CDR3: TGTGCCAGTAGAGTGGCGGGGGATGAGACCCAGTACTTC. This translates into CASRVAGDETQYF. Based on the CDR3 plus reference TRBV19 and TRBJ2-5, the full variable domain is DGGITQSPKYLFRKEGQNVTLSCEQNLNHDAMYWYRQDPGQGLRLIYYSQIVNDFQKGDIAEGYSVSREKKESFPLTVTSAQKNPTAFYLCASRVAGDETQYFGPGTRLLVL.

The chain has TRBV29-1 and TRBJ2-7; a weak D match, TRBD2 (5 bases). The CDR3 runs 13 residues. With 5 bases removed from V and 5 bases from J, the gap between germline ends came to 16 bases. Looked up from germline, CDR1 is SQVTM and CDR2 is ANQGSEA. CDR3 in amino acids: CSVHDHMRDEQYF. As DNA, the CDR3 is TGCAGCGTTCACGATCATATGAGGGACGAGCAGTACTTC.

The chain recombines TRBV6-5 with TRBJ1-5; tentative D call: TRBD1 (6 bases). CDR3 length equals 15 residues. V gave up 5 bases and J gave up 5 bases, with 16 bases separating them. CDR1 and CDR2 (germline): MNHEY, SVGAGI. Here the CDR3 reads CASSPTGLGHQPQHF. CDR3 sequence (DNA): TGTGCCAGCAGTCCGACAGGATTGGGGCATCAGCCCCAGCATTTT.

This chain links TRBV6-6 with TRBJ2-5; 8 nucleotides match TRBD2. Losses at the gene ends were 5 bases for V and 11 bases for J; bases not matched to a gene: 13. The CDR3 has 14 amino acids. Germline CDR1 and CDR2: MNHNY and SVGAGI (reference sequence). CDR3 amino acids: CASSQAGAITEQYF. The CDR3 DNA is TGTGCCAGCAGTCAAGCGGGGGCCATTACGGAGCAGTACTTC.

This clone was seen once. The genes are TRBV25-1 and TRBJ2-1; 9 nucleotides align to TRBD1. CDR1 and CDR2 from the germline V gene are MGHDK and SYGVNS. V lost 6 bases and J lost 9; bases outside the gene matches: 3. This CDR3 is 12 amino acids long. The CDR3 DNA reads TGTGCCAGCAGACAGGGGGCGGTTGAGCAGTTCTTC. Translation: CASRQGAVEQFF.

The CDR3 protein is CASSLYRSSTDTQYF. In DNA, the CDR3 is TGTGCCAGCAGCTTGTACCGGTCTAGCACAGATACGCAGTATTTT. The gene calls are TRBV5-4 and TRBJ2-3; D unresolved. V was pared by 1 base and J by 0 bases, with 9 bases between. The germline V gene has CDR1 SGHNT and CDR2 YYREEE (reference sequence). This CDR3 has 15 residues.